A single TCR beta chain is shown here with its context. Its specificity is unknown. This sample was included in a study of OX40 agonist ivuxolimab in advanced cancers. The wider study: At doses from 0.01 to 10 mg/kg, patients were given intravenous ivuxolimab every 2 weeks. Study-wide results and caveats: Determination of antigen specificity was not performed for the expanded peripheral T cells.

The assay was immunoSEQ multiplex PCR, and TCRdb's table has in-frame clones only and misses some. Among some 76,000 clones listed, 92% were seen once. The CDR3 sequence is 15 residues long. The trim removed 3 bases at V and 7 bases at J, leaving 8 bases unmatched. CDR1 and CDR2 from the germline V gene are MNHEY and SMNVEV (reference sequence). Source: CD4+ or CD8+ T cells sorted from blood, taken in a trial of the OX40 agonist ivuxolimab. This rearrangement joins TRBV27 to TRBJ2-1; 8 nucleotides line up with TRBD2. This receptor was taken from an adult with an advanced solid tumor such as melanoma, head and neck, liver or kidney cancer. The CDR3 DNA reads as TGTGCCAGCAGTTTTTGGCGGGGGGCCGAGAATGAGCAGTTCTTC. Protein product: CASSFWRGAENEQFF.